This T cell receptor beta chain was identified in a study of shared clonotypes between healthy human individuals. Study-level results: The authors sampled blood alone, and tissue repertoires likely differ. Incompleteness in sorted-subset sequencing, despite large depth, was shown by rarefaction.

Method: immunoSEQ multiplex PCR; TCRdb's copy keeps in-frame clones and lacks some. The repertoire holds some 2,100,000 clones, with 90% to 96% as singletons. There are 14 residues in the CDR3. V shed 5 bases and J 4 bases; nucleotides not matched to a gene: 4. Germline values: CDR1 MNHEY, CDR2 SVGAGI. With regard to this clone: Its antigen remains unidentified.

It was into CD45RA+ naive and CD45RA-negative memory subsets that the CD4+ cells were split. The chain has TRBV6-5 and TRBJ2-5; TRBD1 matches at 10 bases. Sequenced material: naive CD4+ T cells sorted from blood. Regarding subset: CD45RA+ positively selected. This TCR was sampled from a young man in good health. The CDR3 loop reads CASSTGQGRETQYF. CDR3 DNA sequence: TGTGCCAGCAGTACGGGACAGGGGAGAGAGACCCAGTACTTC.